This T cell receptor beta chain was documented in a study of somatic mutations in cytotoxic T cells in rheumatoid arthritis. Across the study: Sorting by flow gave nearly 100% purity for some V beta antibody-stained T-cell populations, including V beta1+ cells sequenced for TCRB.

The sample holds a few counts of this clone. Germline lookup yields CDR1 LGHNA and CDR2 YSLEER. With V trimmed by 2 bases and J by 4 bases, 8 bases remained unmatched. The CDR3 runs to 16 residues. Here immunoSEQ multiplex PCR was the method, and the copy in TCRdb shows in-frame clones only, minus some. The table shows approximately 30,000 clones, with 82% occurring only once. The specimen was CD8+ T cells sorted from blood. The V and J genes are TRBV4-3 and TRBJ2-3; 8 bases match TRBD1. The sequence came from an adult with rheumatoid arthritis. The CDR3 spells CASSQHRAGGADTQYF. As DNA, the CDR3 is TGCGCCAGCAGCCAACATCGGGCAGGGGGCGCAGATACGCAGTATTTT.